Only a few counts were recorded for the clone carrying this T cell receptor (beta chain). The sample is drawn from a study of blood T cell repertoires in COVID-19. Background on the study: PBMCs, B-cell-depleted T cells, or T cells provided the cDNA or gDNA that made up the material.

Clones were read by immunoSEQ multiplex PCR, and TCRdb kept only the in-frame ones, dropping some. The sample includes 100,000 to 150,000 clones, 84% of them seen just once. This receptor was identified in a woman aged 25 to 39 who had recovered from COVID-19. Sequenced material: peripheral blood.

CDR3 sequence reads: CASSEFPGQPYEQYF. The CDR3 DNA follows: TGTGCCAGCAGTGAGTTTCCGGGACAGCCCTACGAGCAGTACTTC. The J gene is TRBJ2-7, the V gene TRBV6-1; TRBD1 agrees at 7 bases. The CDR3 runs to 15 residues. V dropped 3 bases and J dropped 2; count of bases not matched to a gene: 7. CDR1 and CDR2 from the germline V gene are MNHNS and SASEGT.